Listed here are 17 T cell receptor beta chains from one sample, sequenced in a study of T cells after yellow fever vaccination. TCRdb re-analysed the 5' RACE reads in MiXCR, keeping a single row per CDR3 protein. Of approximately 150,000 distinct CDR3 sequences detected, approximately 6.2% appear once; the ten largest clones hold roughly 3%. The specimen comprised CD4+ T cells sorted from PBMCs, sampled on the day of the first yellow fever vaccination. These receptors came from a man between 18 and 29 years old who received the YFV17D yellow fever vaccine.

This clonotype has a count of ten or more. This chain uses TRBV30 with TRBJ1-1; perhaps TRBD1 as D (5 bases). Germline CDR1 reads GTSNPN; CDR2 reads SVGIG (reference sequence). V shed 4 bases and J shed 7 bases, with 10 bases lying between them. CDR3 length equals 11 residues. This chain's CDR3 is CAWKRGGEAFF. DNA for the CDR3: TGTGCCTGGAAACGTGGGGGTGAAGCTTTCTTT.

This clonotype was counted a few times. The V and J genes are TRBV5-1 and TRBJ1-2; 8 bases agree with TRBD1. After removal of 0 bases from V and 7 bases from J, the junction contained 5 bases not matched to a gene. This CDR3 region has 14 residues. Germline V gene data show CDR1 as SGHRS and CDR2 as YFSETQ. The CDR3 DNA is TGCGCCAGCAGCTTGGGACAGGGGCACGGTGGCTACACCTTC. Protein sequence: CASSLGQGHGGYTF.

The sample holds a few counts of this clonotype. The genes are TRBV23-1 and TRBJ2-5, with 8 bases lining up with TRBD1. TRBV23-1 is identified as an open reading frame with a role that is uncertain. With 0 bases clipped from V and 4 bases from J, the junction kept 4 bases outside the gene matches. The CDR3 sequence is 15 residues long. This CDR3 is CASSQSDRVGETQYF. The CDR3 bases are TGCGCCAGCAGTCAATCGGACAGGGTGGGAGAGACCCAGTACTTC.

This clonotype was seen repeatedly, ten times or more. CDR3 in DNA: TGTGCCAGCAGTTACTGGGACAGGGCCAACACTGAAGCTTTCTTT. Translation: CASSYWDRANTEAFF. J is TRBJ1-1 and V is TRBV6-2 or TRBV6-3; 9 bases match TRBD1. The CDR3 sequence is 15 residues long. Unmatched junction bases numbered 2, after V lost 1 base and J lost 2 bases. The germline CDR1 and CDR2 sequences are MNHEY and SVGEGT.

This clonotype occurred many times. This chain joins TRBV7-8 and TRBJ2-2; TRBD2 aligns across 9 bases. Per the germline V gene, CDR1 is SGHVS and CDR2 is FQNEAQ. V lost 0 bases to trimming and J lost 5 bases; unmatched junction nucleotides: 7. This CDR3 region has 17 residues. In DNA form, the CDR3 reads TGTGCCAGCAGCTTAGCGGGGTCTAGCGGGGCGACCGGGGAGCTGTTTTTT. Its protein is CASSLAGSSGATGELFF.

For the CDR3, the DNA is TGTGCCAGCAGTTACGTCAGGGGCCTTACTAACACTGAAGCTTTCTTT. It translates to CASSYVRGLTNTEAFF. The rearrangement joins TRBV6-5 to TRBJ1-1, with a tentative D call TRBD1 (6 bases). Trimming pared 2 bases from V and 2 bases from J, leaving 15 bases between. This CDR3 comprises 16 residues. The germline CDR1 and CDR2 sequences are MNHEY and SVGAGI.

This clonotype showed up many times. The chain combines TRBV6-5 with TRBJ1-4; D call uncertain. The CDR3 spans 14 residues. From germline, CDR1 is MNHEY and CDR2 SVGAGI. V lost 4 bases to trimming and J lost 7 bases, with 13 bases between them. The CDR3 is CASSLGVRGEKLFF. The CDR3 DNA reads TGTGCCAGCAGTTTGGGCGTCCGGGGTGAAAAACTGTTTTTT.

This clonotype was seen at least ten times. This sequence joins TRBV20-1 and TRBJ2-7; 8 nucleotides agree with TRBD1. V trimming: 2 bases; J trimming: 5 bases; junction bases outside the gene matches: 8. CDR3 length equals 14 residues. Germline loops: CDR1 DFQATT, CDR2 SNEGSKA (reference sequence). CDR3 nucleotide sequence: TGCAGTGCTAGAAAACCAGGGGGCTGGAACGAGCAGTACGTC. It codes for CSARKPGGWNEQYV.

The table lists this clonotype with many counts. The V gene is TRBV5-1, the J gene TRBJ2-2, with D possibly being TRBD1 (5 bases). The germline V and J ends were trimmed by 2 bases and 8 bases, with 10 bases remaining between them. The V gene's germline CDR1 is SGHRS and CDR2 YFSETQ. The CDR3 spans 13 residues. CDR3: CASSFQGVGELFF. In DNA form, the CDR3 reads TGCGCCAGCAGCTTTCAGGGCGTAGGGGAGCTGTTTTTT.

This clonotype was counted at least ten times. V gene TRBV5-4 combines with J gene TRBJ2-5; 11 bases map to TRBD2. CDR1 is SGHNT, CDR2 YYREEE, per germline (reference sequence). With 4 bases clipped from V and 3 bases from J, the junction kept 5 bases outside the gene matches. The CDR3 contains 15 residues. CDR3 nucleotides: TGTGCCAGCAGCCCCCAGACTAGCGGGGAAGAGACCCAGTACTTC. Amino acids: CASSPQTSGEETQYF.

The genes are TRBV20-1 and TRBJ1-2; tentative D call: TRBD1 (5 bases). V was cut by 1 base and J by 4 bases, with 7 bases left in between. Per the germline V gene, CDR1 is DFQATT and CDR2 is SNEGSKA (reference sequence). This CDR3 spans 12 amino acids. Here the CDR3 DNA reads TGCAGTGCTAGAGGGGGCGCCTATGGCTACACCTTC. Translated: CSARGGAYGYTF.

In this sample, this clonotype turned up many times. The genes are TRBV3-1 and TRBJ1-6; D remains unclear. The CDR3 spans 12 residues. The V end was cut by 4 bases, the J end by 11 bases, with 9 bases between. CDR1 and CDR2 (germline): LGHDT, YNNKEL (reference sequence). CDR3 DNA: TGTGCCAGCAGCCCCGGCAGGCCACCCCTCCACTTT. Translating gives CASSPGRPPLHF.

In this sample, this clonotype turned up many times. In nucleotides, the CDR3 is TGTGCCATCAGTGAGTTGGGACTAGGTGGTGCCGCCCAGTACTTC. Encoded protein: CAISELGLGGAAQYF. The chain has TRBV10-3 and TRBJ2-5; TRBD2 agrees at 8 bases. The CDR3 has 15 amino acids. CDR1 is ENHRY and CDR2 is SYGVKD in the germline V gene. J lost 9 bases, V lost 1 base, and 10 bases had no gene match.

A word on this clonotype: Germline is not matched at one junction end, which may reflect a read error. The V gene is TRBV7-9, the J gene TRBJ2-1, with 7 bases identical to TRBD1. The CDR3 length is 15 residues. CDR1 and CDR2 from the germline V gene are SEHNR and FQNEAQ (reference sequence). CDR3 protein: CARSLLGTDNNEQFF. DNA for the CDR3: TGTGCCAGAAGCTTATTGGGGACAGATAACAATGAGCAGTTCTTC. Full variable domain (rest looked up from reference TRBV7-9 and TRBJ2-1): DTGVSQNPRHKITKRGQNVTFRCDPISEHNRLYWYRQTLGQGPEFLTYFQNEAQLEKSRLLSDRFSAERPKGSFSTLEIQRTEQGDSAMYLCARSLLGTDNNEQFFGPGTRLTVL.

The rearrangement uses TRBV5-5 and TRBJ1-1, with D possibly matching TRBD1 (5 bases). The CDR3 loop spans 14 amino acids. Germline V gene lookup returns CDR1 SGHKS and CDR2 YYEKEE (reference sequence). V lost 3 bases and J lost 1, with 10 bases in between. The CDR3 loop reads CASSWDVGNTEAFF. Written as DNA, the CDR3 is TGTGCCAGCAGCTGGGACGTCGGGAACACTGAAGCTTTCTTT.

This chain connects TRBV6-2 or TRBV6-3 to TRBJ1-2; possible D gene TRBD1, 6 bases. The germline V gene encodes CDR1 MNHEY and CDR2 SVGEGT. The CDR3 runs to 16 residues. The V end lost 6 bases, the J end lost 2 bases, and 19 bases lay between the germline ends. Here the CDR3 reads CASRLPPWRGNYGYTF. The CDR3 bases are TGTGCCAGCAGGCTCCCCCCCTGGAGGGGGAACTATGGCTACACCTTC.

This clonotype was found many times. The chain couples TRBV12-3 or TRBV12-4 to TRBJ2-7; the match to TRBD1 covers 9 bases. The trim removed 6 bases at V and 3 bases at J, leaving 6 bases unmatched. CDR3 size: 14 residues. The CDR3 loop is CASRGGQGGYEQYF. In DNA, the CDR3 is TGTGCCAGCAGGGGGGGACAGGGAGGCTACGAGCAGTACTTC.